This TCR beta chain appears in the sequencing data of a study of blood T cell repertoires in COVID-19. For the study at large: From the United States, Italy and Spain came samples of acute and convalescent COVID-19.

CDR1 SGHNT and CDR2 YENEEA come from the germline V gene. The CDR3 runs to 15 residues. V was clipped by 1 base and J by 7 bases; unmatched bases: 6. Profiled with immunoSEQ multiplex PCR; TCRdb holds only in-frame clones, not every one. Seen here are almost 500,000 clones, approximately 90% observed once, and the top ten hold roughly 8%. Participants' reported clinical history set cohort assignment. This TCR was recovered from an older woman who had recovered from COVID-19. The material sequenced was PBMCs or T cells enriched from blood (not recorded which). The chain recombines TRBV11-3 with TRBJ1-5; 8 positions match TRBD1. CDR3 nucleotide sequence: TGTGCCAGCAGCTTAGGGACAGGGAGAAACCAGCCCCAGCATTTT. This encodes CASSLGTGRNQPQHF.